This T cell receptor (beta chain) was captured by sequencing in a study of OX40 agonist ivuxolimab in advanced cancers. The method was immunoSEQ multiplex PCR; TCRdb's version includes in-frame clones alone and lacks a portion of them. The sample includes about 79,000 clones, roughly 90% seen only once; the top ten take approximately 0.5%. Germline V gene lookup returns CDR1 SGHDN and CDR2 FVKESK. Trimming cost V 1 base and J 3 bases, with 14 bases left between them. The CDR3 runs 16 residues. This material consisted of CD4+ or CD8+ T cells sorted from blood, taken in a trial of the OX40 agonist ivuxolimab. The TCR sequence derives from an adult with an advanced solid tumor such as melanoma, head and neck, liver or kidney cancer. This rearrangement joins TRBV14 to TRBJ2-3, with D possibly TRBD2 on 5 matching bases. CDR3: CASSQVLGESTDTQYF. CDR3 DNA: TGTGCCAGCAGCCAAGTACTCGGGGAGTCAACAGATACGCAGTATTTT.